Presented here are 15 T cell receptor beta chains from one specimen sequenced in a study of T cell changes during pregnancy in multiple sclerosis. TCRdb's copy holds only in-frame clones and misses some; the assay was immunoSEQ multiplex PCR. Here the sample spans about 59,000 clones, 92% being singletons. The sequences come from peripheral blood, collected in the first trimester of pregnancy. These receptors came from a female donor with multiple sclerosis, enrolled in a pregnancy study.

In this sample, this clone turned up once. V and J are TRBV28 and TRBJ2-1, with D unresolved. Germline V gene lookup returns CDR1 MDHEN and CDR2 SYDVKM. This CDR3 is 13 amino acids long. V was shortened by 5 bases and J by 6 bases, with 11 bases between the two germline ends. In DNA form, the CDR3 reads TGTGCCAGCAGTCCCTCCCGCGGCAATGAGCAGTTCTTC. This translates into CASSPSRGNEQFF.

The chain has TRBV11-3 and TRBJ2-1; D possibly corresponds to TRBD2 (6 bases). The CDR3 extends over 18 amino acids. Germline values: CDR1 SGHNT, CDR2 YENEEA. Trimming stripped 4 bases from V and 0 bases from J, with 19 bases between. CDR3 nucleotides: TGTGCCAGCAGCTCTGGTCGGCGGGACCGTTCCTCCTACAATGAGCAGTTCTTC. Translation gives CASSSGRRDRSSYNEQFF.

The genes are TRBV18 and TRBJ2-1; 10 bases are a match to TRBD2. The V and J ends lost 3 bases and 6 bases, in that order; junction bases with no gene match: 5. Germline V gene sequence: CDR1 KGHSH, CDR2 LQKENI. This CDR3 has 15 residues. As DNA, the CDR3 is TGTGCCAGCTCACCGGGGCTAGCGGGAGTCAATGAGCAGTTCTTC. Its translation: CASSPGLAGVNEQFF.

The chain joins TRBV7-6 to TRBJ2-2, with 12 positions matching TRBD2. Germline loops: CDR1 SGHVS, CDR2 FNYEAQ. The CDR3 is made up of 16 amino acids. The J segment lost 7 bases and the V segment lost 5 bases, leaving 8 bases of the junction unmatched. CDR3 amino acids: CASSRTSGTIGGELFF. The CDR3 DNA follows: TGTGCCAGCAGCCGGACTAGCGGGACGATCGGCGGGGAGCTGTTTTTT.

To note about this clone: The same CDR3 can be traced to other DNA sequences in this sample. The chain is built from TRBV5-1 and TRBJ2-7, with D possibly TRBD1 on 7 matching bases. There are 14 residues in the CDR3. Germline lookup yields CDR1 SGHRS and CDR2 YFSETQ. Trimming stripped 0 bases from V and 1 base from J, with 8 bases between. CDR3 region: CASSLAGGSYEQYF. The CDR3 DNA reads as TGCGCCAGCAGCTTGGCAGGGGGGTCCTACGAGCAGTACTTC.

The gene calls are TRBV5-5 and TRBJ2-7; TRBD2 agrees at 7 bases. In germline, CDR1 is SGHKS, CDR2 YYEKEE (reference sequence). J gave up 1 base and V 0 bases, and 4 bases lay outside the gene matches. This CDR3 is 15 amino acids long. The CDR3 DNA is TGTGCCAGCAGCTTGGAGCTAGCGGTGTCCTACGAGCAGTACTTC. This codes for CASSLELAVSYEQYF. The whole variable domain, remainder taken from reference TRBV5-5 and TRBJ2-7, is DAGVTQSPTHLIKTRGQQVTLRCSPISGHKSVSWYQQVLGQGPQFIFQYYEKEERGRGNFPDRFSARQFPNYSSELNVNALLLGDSALYLCASSLELAVSYEQYFGPGTRLTVT.

The CDR3 loop reads CASTPSPGNTEAFF. The DNA of the CDR3 is TGTGCCAGCACCCCATCACCGGGTAACACTGAAGCTTTCTTT. This chain links TRBV28 with TRBJ1-1; D is unresolved. CDR1 and CDR2 (germline): MDHEN, SYDVKM. The CDR3 is 14 amino acids. V dropped 7 bases and J dropped 2 bases, with 14 bases sitting between them.

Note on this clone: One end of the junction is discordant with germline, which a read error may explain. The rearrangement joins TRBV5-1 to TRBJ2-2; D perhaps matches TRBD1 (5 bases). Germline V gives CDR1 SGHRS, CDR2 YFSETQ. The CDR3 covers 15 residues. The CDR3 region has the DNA TGCGCCAGCAGCCATGGGGCAGATAACATCGGGGAGCTGTTTTTT. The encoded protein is CASSHGADNIGELFF.

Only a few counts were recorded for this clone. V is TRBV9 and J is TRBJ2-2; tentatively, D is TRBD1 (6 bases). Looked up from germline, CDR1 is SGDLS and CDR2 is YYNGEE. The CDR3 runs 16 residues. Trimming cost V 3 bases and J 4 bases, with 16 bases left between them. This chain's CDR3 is CASSARGGEVTGELFF. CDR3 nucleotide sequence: TGTGCCAGCAGCGCCAGAGGGGGAGAAGTCACCGGGGAGCTGTTTTTT. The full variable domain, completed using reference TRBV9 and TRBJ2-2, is DSGVTQTPKHLITATGQRVTLRCSPRSGDLSVYWYQQSLDQGLQFLIQYYNGEERAKGNILERFSAQQFPDLHSELNLSSLELGDSALYFCASSARGGEVTGELFFGEGSRLTVL.

CDR3 nucleotides: TGTGCCATCAGTCGGCCAGGGTACGAGCAGTACTTC. Residues: CAISRPGYEQYF. V and J are TRBV10-3 and TRBJ2-7; tentative D call: TRBD1 (5 bases). CDR3 size: 12 residues. CDR1 is ENHRY and CDR2 is SYGVKD in the germline V gene. The ends were cut back, 5 bases at V and 4 bases at J, with 9 bases in the middle.

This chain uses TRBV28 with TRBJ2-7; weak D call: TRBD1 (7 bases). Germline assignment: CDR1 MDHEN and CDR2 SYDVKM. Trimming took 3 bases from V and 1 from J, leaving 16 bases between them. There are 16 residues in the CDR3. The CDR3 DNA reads TGTGCCAGCAGTTTCTCGGACAGGAGGGCTTCCTACGAGCAGTACTTC. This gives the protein CASSFSDRRASYEQYF.

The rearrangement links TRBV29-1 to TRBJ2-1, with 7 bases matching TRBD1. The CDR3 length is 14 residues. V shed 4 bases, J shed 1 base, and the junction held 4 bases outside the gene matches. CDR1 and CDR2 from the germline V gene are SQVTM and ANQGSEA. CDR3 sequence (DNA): TGCAGCGTTGGAAGACAGGGTTCCTACAATGAGCAGTTCTTC. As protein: CSVGRQGSYNEQFF.

CDR3 nucleotide sequence: TGTGCCAGCAGCTTAGCCGGGACTAATGAAAAACTGTTTTTT. It is translated as CASSLAGTNEKLFF. The J gene is TRBJ1-4, the V gene TRBV7-9; D ambiguous. Germline V gene lookup returns CDR1 SEHNR and CDR2 FQNEAQ (reference sequence). Trimming pared 0 bases from V and 2 bases from J, leaving 4 bases between. The CDR3 totals 14 residues.

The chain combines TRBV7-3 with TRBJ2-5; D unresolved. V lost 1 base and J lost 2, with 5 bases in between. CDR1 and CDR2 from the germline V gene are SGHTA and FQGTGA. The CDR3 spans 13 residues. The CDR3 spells CASSLSRQETQYF. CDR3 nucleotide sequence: TGTGCCAGCAGCTTAAGTCGGCAAGAGACCCAGTACTTC.

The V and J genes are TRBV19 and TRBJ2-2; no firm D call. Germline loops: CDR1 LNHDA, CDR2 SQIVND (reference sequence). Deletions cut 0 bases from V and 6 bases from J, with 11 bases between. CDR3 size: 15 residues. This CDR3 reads CASSIDGQTPGELFF. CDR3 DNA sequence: TGTGCCAGTAGTATAGATGGTCAGACACCCGGGGAGCTGTTTTTT.